Below are 14 T cell receptor beta chains sequenced from a single sample in a study of T cell responses to AZD1222 COVID-19 vaccine. Only in-frame clones appear in the TCRdb table, and some are missing; sequencing was by immunoSEQ multiplex PCR. The data contain 70,000 to 100,000 clones, approximately 83% of them singletons. The sample was peripheral blood, taken 28 days after the second AZD1222 dose. The receptor set was obtained from an adult who received the AZD1222 COVID-19 vaccine.

J is TRBJ1-1 and V is TRBV19; D not resolved. The CDR3 has 12 residues. Trimming stripped 6 bases from V and 10 bases from J, with 15 bases between. Germline V gene data show CDR1 as LNHDA and CDR2 as SQIVND (reference sequence). CDR3 DNA: TGTGCCAGTAGCCCTGGATCTCCCGGAGCTTTCTTT. Its protein product is CASSPGSPGAFF.

The genes are TRBV7-3 and TRBJ2-2; TRBD1 agrees at 9 bases. Germline CDR1 SGHTA, CDR2 FQGTGA. The CDR3 sequence is 16 residues long. The V gene end was trimmed by 5 bases and the J gene end by 7 bases; junction bases not matched to a gene: 11. In DNA, the CDR3 is TGTGCCAGCAGCATCCCCGGGACAGGGTTAGGCGGGGAGCTGTTTTTT. Translation gives CASSIPGTGLGGELFF.

CDR3: CASSAGRTQYF. In nucleotides, the CDR3 is TGTGCCAGCAGCGCGGGTCGTACGCAGTATTTT. The chain links TRBV9 to TRBJ2-3; D unresolved. In germline, CDR1 is SGDLS, CDR2 YYNGEE. The CDR3 has 11 amino acids. Trimming left V 3 bases short and J 8 bases short, with 7 bases between.

In this sample, this clone turned up once. The chain has TRBV7-3 and TRBJ2-3, with D perhaps TRBD2 (6 bases). Germline CDR1 SGHTA, CDR2 FQGTGA. The CDR3 covers 15 residues. V lost 3 bases and J 2 bases, leaving 12 bases between the germline ends. The CDR3 reads CASSFFAGNTDTQYF. DNA for the CDR3: TGTGCCAGCAGCTTCTTCGCGGGGAACACAGATACGCAGTATTTT. Full variable domain (missing parts from reference TRBV7-3 and TRBJ2-3): GAGVSQTPSNKVTEKGKYVELRCDPISGHTALYWYRQSLGQGPEFLIYFQGTGAADDSGLPNDRFFAVRPEGSVSTLKIQRTERGDSAVYLCASSFFAGNTDTQYFGPGTRLTVL.

The chain joins TRBV5-1 to TRBJ2-7; 9 bases align to TRBD1. This CDR3 has 15 amino acids. Germline assignment: CDR1 SGHRS and CDR2 YFSETQ. Unmatched junction bases numbered 6, after V lost 3 bases and J lost 2 bases. Written as DNA, the CDR3 is TGCGCCAGCAGCTGGACGACAGGGGGGCCCTACGAGCAGTACTTC. It translates to CASSWTTGGPYEQYF.

The chain uses TRBV6-5 and TRBJ1-1; D might be TRBD1 (5 bases). This CDR3 is built from 14 residues. Trimming left V 6 bases short and J 5 bases short, with 16 bases between. Germline V gene sequence: CDR1 MNHEY, CDR2 SVGAGI. CDR3: CASSRDGGRTEAFF. As DNA, the CDR3 is TGTGCCAGCAGCAGGGACGGAGGGAGGACTGAAGCTTTCTTT.

The chain uses TRBV28 and TRBJ2-3, with 16 bases identical to TRBD2. The CDR3 extends over 17 amino acids. Per the germline V gene, CDR1 is MDHEN and CDR2 is SYDVKM. Germline trimming cut 7 bases from V and 1 base from J; bases unmatched to any gene: 5. The CDR3 loop is CASKGLAGGLGTDTQYF. The CDR3 DNA is TGTGCCAGCAAGGGACTAGCGGGGGGGTTGGGCACAGATACGCAGTATTTT. Looking up the rest from reference TRBV28 and TRBJ2-3 gives the full variable domain: DVKVTQSSRYLVKRTGEKVFLECVQDMDHENMFWYRQDPGLGLRLIYFSYDVKMKEKGDIPEGYSVSREKKERFSLILESASTNQTSMYLCASKGLAGGLGTDTQYFGPGTRLTVL.

The chain employs TRBV4-2 and TRBJ1-6; the D gene is possibly TRBD1 (5 bases). In germline, CDR1 is LGHNA, CDR2 YNFKEQ. This CDR3 spans 16 amino acids. V was pared by 0 bases and J by 0 bases, with 6 bases between. CDR3 in amino acids: CASSQEDSSYNSPLHF. The CDR3 DNA follows: TGTGCCAGCAGCCAAGAAGACAGCTCCTATAATTCACCCCTCCACTTT.

V and J are TRBV19 and TRBJ2-5; 14 nucleotides match TRBD2. Germline V gene sequence: CDR1 LNHDA, CDR2 SQIVND (reference sequence). V trimming: 5 bases; J trimming: 5 bases; junction bases outside the gene matches: 4. The CDR3 spans 15 residues. The CDR3 nucleotides read TGTGCCAGTAGTGGACTAGCGGGGGGCTGGGAGACCCAGTACTTC. The encoded protein is CASSGLAGGWETQYF.

This clone was recorded only once. The chain couples TRBV5-6 to TRBJ2-7; tentative D call: TRBD1 (6 bases). Trimming removed 0 bases at V and 3 bases at J, with 13 bases between. CDR3 length: 15 amino acids. Germline V gives CDR1 SGHDT, CDR2 YYEEEE. The CDR3 loop is CASSLVQGSHYEQYF. DNA for the CDR3: TGTGCCAGCAGCTTGGTACAGGGTAGTCACTACGAGCAGTACTTC.

The rearrangement uses TRBV4-3 and TRBJ1-6; perhaps TRBD1 as D (6 bases). V was pared by 0 bases and J by 8 bases, with 11 bases between. Germline CDR1 reads LGHNA; CDR2 reads YSLEER. This CDR3 has 15 residues. This chain's CDR3 is CASSQDQGRDSPLHF. The DNA for the CDR3 is TGCGCCAGCAGCCAAGACCAGGGGCGAGATTCACCCCTCCACTTT.

V gene TRBV5-6 combines with J gene TRBJ1-2; D not resolved. Trimming shortened V by 0 bases and J by 4 bases, and 22 bases separated the two germline ends. Germline lookup yields CDR1 SGHDT and CDR2 YYEEEE. CDR3 length: 18 residues. CDR3 residues: CASSLGPSVAENTYGYTF. In DNA form, the CDR3 reads TGTGCCAGCAGCTTGGGGCCTAGTGTGGCAGAAAATACCTATGGCTACACCTTC.

The rearrangement uses TRBV20-1 and TRBJ2-5; weak D call: TRBD1 (5 bases). This CDR3 region has 13 residues. Germline V lookup: CDR1 DFQATT, CDR2 SNEGSKA (reference sequence). Between the trimmed V and J ends, which lost 3 bases and 3 bases, there was a span of 11 bases. CDR3 in amino acids: CSASNRKEETQYF. Written as DNA, the CDR3 is TGCAGTGCTAGTAACAGGAAAGAAGAGACCCAGTACTTC.

V usage is TRBV5-4 and J usage is TRBJ2-3; 9 bases are shared with TRBD1. The CDR3 totals 15 residues. The germline gives CDR1 SGHNT, CDR2 YYREEE (reference sequence). V was pared by 4 bases and J by 2 bases, with 5 bases of the junction left unmatched. CDR3 amino acids: CASSIGTGLTDTQYF. In DNA form, the CDR3 reads TGTGCCAGCAGCATCGGGACAGGGCTCACAGATACGCAGTATTTT.